The rows below give T cell receptor beta chains drawn from one sample of a study of T cell clonotyping in hematopoietic cell transplantation. Produced via immunoSEQ multiplex PCR; TCRdb's table is partial and in-frame only. This table holds roughly 9,800 clones, around 90% found once. Sequenced here: peripheral blood mononuclear cells, sampled before stem cell transplant. The receptors come from a woman aged 50 to 60 with chronic myeloid leukemia. Some clones in this sample may be carry-over from other donors' samples. CDR3s include the opening cysteine and the closing phenylalanine or tryptophan. The order of the fields is clone size, V gene, J gene, D gene, CDR3 protein, CDR3 DNA. The D gene is left open where the match is weak. Size is omitted from some rows. Given values are once, few, many or a class for expanded clones.

>NA|TRBV29-1|TRBJ2-7|NA
CSVRGTDLSSYEQYF
TGCAGCGTTCGGGGGACAGACCTAAGCTCCTACGAGCAGTACTTC
>NA|TRBV2|TRBJ2-2|TRBD2
CASSGLAGGQNTGELFF
TGTGCCAGCAGCGGACTAGCGGGAGGCCAAAACACCGGGGAGCTGTTTTTT
>NA|TRBV30|TRBJ2-3|NA
CAWRGSGLTDTQYF
TGTGCCTGGAGAGGATCAGGCCTCACAGATACGCAGTATTTT
>NA|TRBV5-1|TRBJ2-7|NA
CASSKGSGTAYEQYF
TGCGCCAGCAGCAAAGGATCCGGGACCGCCTACGAGCAGTACTTC
>NA|TRBV28|TRBJ1-2|NA
CASSSDSYYGYTF
TGTGCCAGCAGTTCGGACAGTTACTATGGCTACACCTTC
>NA|TRBV7-8|TRBJ2-7|NA
CASSSRDSIYEQYF
TGTGCCAGCAGCTCCCGGGACTCCATCTACGAGCAGTACTTC
>NA|TRBV10-2|TRBJ2-7|NA
CASSESGTVYEQYF
TGCGCCAGCAGTGAGTCGGGGACGGTCTACGAGCAGTACTTC
>NA|TRBV7-6|TRBJ2-7|NA
CASSLSPPDGTKSYEQYF
TGTGCCAGCAGCTTAAGTCCCCCCGACGGGACGAAATCCTACGAGCAGTACTTC
>NA|TRBV2|TRBJ1-3|NA
CASSEGGRSGNTIYF
TGTGCCAGCAGTGAAGGGGGCCGCTCTGGAAACACCATATATTTT
>NA|TRBV19|TRBJ2-1|TRBD1
CASSLRTGADEQFF
TGTGCCAGTAGCCTTAGGACAGGGGCAGATGAGCAGTTCTTC
>NA|TRBV6-5|TRBJ2-7|TRBD1
CASRPFGTGGYEQYF
TGTGCCAGCAGACCCTTTGGGACAGGGGGCTACGAGCAGTACTTC
>NA|TRBV30|TRBJ2-6|NA
CAWRRVGANVLTF
TGTGCCTGGAGGAGGGTTGGGGCCAACGTCCTGACTTTC
>NA|TRBV29-1|TRBJ2-1|TRBD1
CSVEEGQGGNEQFF
TGCAGCGTTGAAGAAGGACAGGGGGGCAATGAGCAGTTCTTC
>NA|TRBV9|TRBJ2-3|TRBD2
CASSVGRGLAGSTDTQYF
TGTGCCAGCAGCGTCGGGAGGGGTCTAGCGGGGAGCACAGATACGCAGTATTTT
>NA|TRBV5-4|TRBJ2-3|TRBD2
CASSLPGLGTDTQYF
TGTGCCAGCAGCCTCCCGGGACTAGGAACAGATACGCAGTATTTT
>NA|TRBV19|TRBJ2-2|NA
CASSIRQTGELFF
TGTGCCAGTAGTATTCGGCAGACCGGGGAGCTGTTTTTT
>medium-sized|TRBV18|TRBJ1-4|NA
CASSREAGEKLFF
TGTGCCAGCTCAAGGGAGGCGGGAGAAAAACTGTTTTTT
>few|TRBV27|TRBJ2-3|NA
CASSLNSIQGGDTQYF
TGTGCCAGCAGTTTAAATTCGATCCAGGGCGGAGATACGCAGTATTTT
>NA|TRBV4-2|TRBJ2-1|NA
CASSHPRGDNEQFF
TGTGCCAGCAGCCATCCCCGGGGAGACAATGAGCAGTTCTTC
>NA|TRBV7-3|TRBJ2-7|NA
CASSFSGTEQYF
TGTGCCAGCAGCTTCTCGGGCACCGAGCAGTACTTC
>NA|TRBV13|TRBJ2-7|TRBD1
CASSRDRGEQYF
TGTGCCAGCAGCCGAGACAGGGGCGAGCAGTACTTC
>NA|TRBV7-3|TRBJ2-7|NA
CASSLLPGPYEQYF
TGTGCCAGCAGCTTACTCCCAGGCCCCTACGAGCAGTACTTC
>NA|TRBV7-2|TRBJ2-7|NA
CASSLRGRGYEQYF
TGTGCCAGCAGCTTACGGGGTAGGGGCTACGAGCAGTACTTC
>NA|TRBV6-5|TRBJ2-1|NA
CASSYGAGAEQFF
TGTGCCAGCAGTTATGGGGCCGGAGCTGAGCAGTTCTTC
>NA|TRBV5-6|TRBJ2-7|TRBD2
CASSIQLAGLFYEQYF
TGTGCCAGCAGCATACAACTAGCGGGTCTGTTCTACGAGCAGTACTTC
>NA|TRBV11-2|TRBJ2-7|NA
CASSPTGGMAYEQYF
TGTGCCAGCAGTCCTACGGGTGGGATGGCCTACGAGCAGTACTTC
>once|TRBV7-3|TRBJ2-1|NA
CASSLTPSSDYNEQFF
TGTGCCAGCAGCTTAACTCCTTCTAGCGACTACAATGAGCAGTTCTTC
>NA|TRBV6-4|TRBJ2-7|NA
CASSDSRDDSYEQYF
TGTGCCAGCAGTGACTCGAGGGACGACTCCTACGAGCAGTACTTC
>NA|TRBV30|TRBJ2-1|TRBD2
CAWSLTLAGANNEQFF
TGTGCCTGGAGCCTAACACTAGCGGGAGCTAACAATGAGCAGTTCTTC
>NA|TRBV28|TRBJ1-5|NA
CASSLVVGAISNQPQHF
TGTGCCAGCAGTTTAGTAGTGGGGGCGATAAGCAATCAGCCCCAGCATTTT
>NA|TRBV9|TRBJ2-1|TRBD2
CASSVDLAGSYNEQFF
TGTGCCAGCAGCGTAGATCTAGCGGGATCCTACAATGAGCAGTTCTTC
>once|TRBV28|TRBJ1-2|TRBD1
CASSLGQAYGYTF
TGTGCCAGCAGTTTAGGACAGGCCTATGGCTACACCTTC
>NA|TRBV2|TRBJ2-5|TRBD2
CASSMNSGRFVGETQYF
TGTGCCAGCAGTATGAATAGCGGGAGATTTGTGGGAGAGACCCAGTACTTC